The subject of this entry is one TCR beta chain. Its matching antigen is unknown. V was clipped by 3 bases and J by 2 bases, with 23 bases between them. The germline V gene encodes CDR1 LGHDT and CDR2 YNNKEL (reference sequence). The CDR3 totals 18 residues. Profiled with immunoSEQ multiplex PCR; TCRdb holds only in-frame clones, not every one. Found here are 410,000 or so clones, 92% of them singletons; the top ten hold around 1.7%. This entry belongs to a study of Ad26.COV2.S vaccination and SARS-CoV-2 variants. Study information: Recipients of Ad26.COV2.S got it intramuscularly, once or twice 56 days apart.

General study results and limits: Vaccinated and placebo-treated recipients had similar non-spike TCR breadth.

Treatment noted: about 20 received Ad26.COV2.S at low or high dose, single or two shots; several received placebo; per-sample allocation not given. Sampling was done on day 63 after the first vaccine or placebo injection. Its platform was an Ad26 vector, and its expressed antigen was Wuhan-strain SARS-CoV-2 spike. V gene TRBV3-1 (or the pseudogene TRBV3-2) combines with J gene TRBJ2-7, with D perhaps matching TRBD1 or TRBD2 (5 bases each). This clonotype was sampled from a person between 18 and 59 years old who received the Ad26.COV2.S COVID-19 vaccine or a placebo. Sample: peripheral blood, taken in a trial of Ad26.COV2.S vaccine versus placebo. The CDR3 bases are TGTGCCAGCAGCCAGGCCGCCCGTGCAGGGACCAGACCCTACGAGCAGTACTTC. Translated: CASSQAARAGTRPYEQYF.